The 8 T cell receptor beta chains below come from one sample, sequenced in a study of blood T cell repertoires in COVID-19. Method: immunoSEQ multiplex PCR; TCRdb's copy keeps in-frame clones and lacks some. Of 130,000 to 150,000 clones listed, 88% are singletons. The sample consisted of peripheral blood. The receptors shown here come from a woman aged 50 to 60 with acute or convalescent COVID-19.

V and J are TRBV7-8 and TRBJ2-7; 7 nucleotides line up with TRBD2. Germline V gene data show CDR1 as SGHVS and CDR2 as FQNEAQ. After removal of 5 bases from V and 3 bases from J, the junction contained 13 bases not matched to a gene. The CDR3 loop spans 16 amino acids. In nucleotides, the CDR3 is TGTGCCAGCAGCCCATCGGGGGGAGGCCAATTCTACGAGCAGTACTTC. This codes for CASSPSGGGQFYEQYF.

This sequence joins TRBV3-1 (or the pseudogene TRBV3-2) and TRBJ1-1; TRBD1 is a possible D gene (5 bases). Germline V gene lookup returns CDR1 LGHDT and CDR2 YNNKEL (reference sequence). Trimming left V 2 bases short and J 1 base short, with 14 bases between. This CDR3 has 16 amino acids. The CDR3 sequence: CASSQTIGTQNTEAFF. DNA of the CDR3: TGTGCCAGCAGCCAAACGATCGGGACTCAGAACACTGAAGCTTTCTTT.

The genes are TRBV9 and TRBJ2-3; 7 nucleotides line up with TRBD2. Germline V gene data show CDR1 as SGDLS and CDR2 as YYNGEE. J lost 0 bases, V lost 0 bases, and 13 bases had no gene match. The CDR3 loop spans 19 amino acids. In DNA, the CDR3 is TGTGCCAGCAGCGTAGTCGGATCTGGCCTGCGGGGGAGCACAGATACGCAGTATTTT. Amino acid sequence: CASSVVGSGLRGSTDTQYF.

The V call is TRBV12-3 or TRBV12-4, the J call TRBJ1-3, with no clear D. V was trimmed by 5 bases and J by 8 bases, leaving 7 bases between them. The CDR3 covers 11 residues. As DNA, the CDR3 is TGTGCCAGCAGTCCCGCGCACACCATATATTTT. This sequence encodes CASSPAHTIYF.

This rearrangement joins TRBV28 to TRBJ1-2; 9 nucleotides agree with TRBD1. Germline assignment: CDR1 MDHEN and CDR2 SYDVKM. The CDR3 consists of 13 residues. Trimming removed 5 bases from V and 8 bases from J; junction bases left unmatched: 6. The CDR3 is CASSVRQGGGYTF. In nucleotides, the CDR3 is TGTGCCAGCAGTGTTAGACAGGGGGGAGGCTACACCTTC.

The chain combines TRBV7-9 with TRBJ2-2, with D possibly TRBD2 on 6 matching bases. Per germline, CDR1 SEHNR and CDR2 FQNEAQ (reference sequence). This CDR3 has 17 residues. The V and J ends lost 5 bases and 7 bases respectively, with 23 bases between them. DNA for the CDR3: TGTGCCAGCAGCCTACCCACTAGCTTACCATCAAACGGGGAGCTGTTTTTT. It specifies CASSLPTSLPSNGELFF.

This chain joins TRBV27 and TRBJ1-1; D is perhaps TRBD1 (5 bases). This CDR3 has 13 amino acids. Trimming left V 5 bases short and J 4 bases short, with 11 bases between. Germline CDR1 reads MNHEY; CDR2 reads SMNVEV (reference sequence). The DNA for the CDR3 is TGTGCCAGCAGTGCCAGGGAGGCCACTGAAGCTTTCTTT. Translation gives CASSAREATEAFF.

In its sample, this clone was seen a few times. This chain joins TRBV6-5 and TRBJ2-1; TRBD2 matches at 9 bases. The CDR3 extends over 15 amino acids. J was trimmed by 8 bases and V by 6 bases; bases with no gene match: 11. Germline CDR1 MNHEY, CDR2 SVGAGI. This CDR3 is CASSLASGVGHEQFF. CDR3 nucleotides: TGTGCCAGCAGCCTCGCTAGCGGGGTTGGACATGAGCAGTTCTTC.